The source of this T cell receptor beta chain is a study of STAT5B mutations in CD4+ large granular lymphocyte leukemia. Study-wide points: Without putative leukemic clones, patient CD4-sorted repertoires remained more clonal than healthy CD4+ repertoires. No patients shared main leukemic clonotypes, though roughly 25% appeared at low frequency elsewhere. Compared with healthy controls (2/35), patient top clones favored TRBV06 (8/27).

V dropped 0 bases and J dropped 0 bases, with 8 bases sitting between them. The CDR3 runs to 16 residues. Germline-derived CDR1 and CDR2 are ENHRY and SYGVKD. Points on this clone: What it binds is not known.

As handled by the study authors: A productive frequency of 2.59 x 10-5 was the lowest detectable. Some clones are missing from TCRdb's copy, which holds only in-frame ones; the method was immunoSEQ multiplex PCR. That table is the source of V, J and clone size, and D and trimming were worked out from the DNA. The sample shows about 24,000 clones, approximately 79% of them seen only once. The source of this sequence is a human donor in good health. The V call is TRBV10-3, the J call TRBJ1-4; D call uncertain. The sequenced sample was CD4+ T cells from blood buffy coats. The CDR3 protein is CAISESYRSTNEKLFF. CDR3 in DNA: TGTGCCATCAGTGAGTCCTACCGTTCAACTAATGAAAAACTGTTTTTT.